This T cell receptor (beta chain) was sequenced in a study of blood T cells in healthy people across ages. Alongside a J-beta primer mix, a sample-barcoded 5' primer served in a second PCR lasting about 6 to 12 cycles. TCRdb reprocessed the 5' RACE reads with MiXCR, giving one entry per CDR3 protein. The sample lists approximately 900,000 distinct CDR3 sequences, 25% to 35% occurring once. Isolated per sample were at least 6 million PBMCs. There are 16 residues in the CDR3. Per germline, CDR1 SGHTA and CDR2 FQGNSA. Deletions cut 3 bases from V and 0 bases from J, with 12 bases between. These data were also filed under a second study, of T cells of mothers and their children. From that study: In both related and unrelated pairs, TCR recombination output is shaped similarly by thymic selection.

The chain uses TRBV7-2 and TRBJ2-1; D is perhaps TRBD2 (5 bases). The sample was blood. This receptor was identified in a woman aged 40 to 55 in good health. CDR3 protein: CASSFDRGSSYNEQFF. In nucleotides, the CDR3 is TGTGCCAGCAGCTTTGACCGGGGTAGCTCCTACAATGAGCAGTTCTTC. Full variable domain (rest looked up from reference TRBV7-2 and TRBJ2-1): GAGVSQSPSNKVTEKGKDVELRCDPISGHTALYWYRQSLGQGLEFLIYFQGNSAPDKSGLPSDRFSAERTGGSVSTLTIQRTQQEDSAVYLCASSFDRGSSYNEQFFGPGTRLTVL.